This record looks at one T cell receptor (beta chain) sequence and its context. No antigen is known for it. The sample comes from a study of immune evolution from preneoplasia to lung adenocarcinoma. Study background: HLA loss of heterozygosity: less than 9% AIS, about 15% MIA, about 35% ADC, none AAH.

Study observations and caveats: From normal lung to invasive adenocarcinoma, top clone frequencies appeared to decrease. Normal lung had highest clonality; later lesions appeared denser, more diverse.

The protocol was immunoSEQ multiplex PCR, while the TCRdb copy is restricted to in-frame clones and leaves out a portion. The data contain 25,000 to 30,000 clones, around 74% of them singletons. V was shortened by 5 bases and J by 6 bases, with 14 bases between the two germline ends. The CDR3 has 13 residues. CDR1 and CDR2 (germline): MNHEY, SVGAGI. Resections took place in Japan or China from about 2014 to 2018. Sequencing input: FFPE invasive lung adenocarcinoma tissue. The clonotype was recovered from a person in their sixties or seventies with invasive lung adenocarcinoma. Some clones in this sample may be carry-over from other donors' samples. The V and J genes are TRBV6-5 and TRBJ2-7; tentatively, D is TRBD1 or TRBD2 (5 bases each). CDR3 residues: CASSKGDQVEQYF. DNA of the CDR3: TGTGCCAGCAGTAAAGGGGACCAGGTCGAGCAGTACTTC.